This entry concerns a single T cell receptor beta chain. What it recognizes is unknown. The germline V gene has CDR1 GTSNPN and CDR2 SVGIG (reference sequence). The junction had 6 bases not matched to a gene; V was cut back by 4 bases and J by 6 bases. This CDR3 has 14 residues. The record originates from a study of graft-versus-host responses after intestinal transplantation. Study summary: Anti-thymocyte globulin induction, then tacrolimus and steroids for approximately 3 years, went to all recipients. Findings and limits, study-wide: GvH clones surfaced in recipient marrow, some emerging earlier in ileum or blood.

Measured with immunoSEQ multiplex PCR; TCRdb has only the in-frame clones, and not every one. The sample shows 99,000 or so clones, over 75% of them seen only once. This specimen consisted of unstimulated CD4+ T cells sorted from spleen or lymph node cells, obtained before intestinal transplant. The TCR sequence derives from a human donor who received an intestinal transplant. The rearrangement joins TRBV30 to TRBJ2-7; 13 positions agree with TRBD2. Here the CDR3 DNA reads TGTGCCTGGAATGGACTAGCGGGAGTTCGCGAGCAGTACTTC. Protein product: CAWNGLAGVREQYF.